This is a list of T cell receptor beta chains from one sample in a study of CXCR3-negative and CXCR3-positive naive CD8 T cells. TCRdb re-analyzed the 5' RACE reads; it lists each CDR3 protein once, without DNA. This repertoire includes roughly 40,000 distinct CDR3 sequences. The sample consisted of naive CXCR3- CD8+ T cells from blood. The receptors derive from a human donor in good health. Some clones in this sample may be carry-over from other donors' samples. CDR3s include the opening cysteine and the closing phenylalanine or tryptophan. Not every row has a clone size; where given, it reads once, few, many or a size class.

abundance: .; v_gene: TRBV28; j_gene: TRBJ2-1; CDR3aa: CASSLSGNTEQFF
abundance: .; v_gene: TRBV11-2; j_gene: TRBJ2-7; CDR3aa: CASSSSLDEQYF
abundance: .; v_gene: TRBV20-1; j_gene: TRBJ2-7; CDR3aa: CSARLATGGYEQYF
abundance: .; v_gene: TRBV7-6; j_gene: TRBJ2-2; CDR3aa: CASSLVAGIYTGELFF
abundance: .; v_gene: TRBV19; j_gene: TRBJ2-7; CDR3aa: CASRTTDTYEQYF
abundance: .; v_gene: TRBV7-2; j_gene: TRBJ1-2; CDR3aa: CASSLPGTGGYGYTF
abundance: .; v_gene: TRBV6-2/TRBV6-3; j_gene: TRBJ2-7; CDR3aa: CASSYRDYYEQYF
abundance: .; v_gene: TRBV12-3/TRBV12-4; j_gene: TRBJ2-1; CDR3aa: CASRFELAGGDEQFF
abundance: .; v_gene: TRBV5-1; j_gene: TRBJ2-3; CDR3aa: CASTSSGGTSTDTQYF
abundance: .; v_gene: TRBV7-3; j_gene: TRBJ2-1; CDR3aa: CASSLASGQAYNEQFF
abundance: .; v_gene: TRBV7-2; j_gene: TRBJ2-7; CDR3aa: CASSLAVKIYEQYF
abundance: .; v_gene: TRBV14; j_gene: TRBJ2-1; CDR3aa: CASRGDRGPHLDEQFF
abundance: .; v_gene: TRBV10-3; j_gene: TRBJ2-3; CDR3aa: CAISERASTDTQYF
abundance: .; v_gene: TRBV6-5; j_gene: TRBJ2-5; CDR3aa: CASWDSQETQYF
abundance: .; v_gene: TRBV28; j_gene: TRBJ2-7; CDR3aa: CASSLGPTVQYF
abundance: .; v_gene: TRBV11-2; j_gene: TRBJ2-2; CDR3aa: CASSLLVSRANTGELFF
abundance: .; v_gene: TRBV7-2; j_gene: TRBJ2-7; CDR3aa: CASSFLGVMYEQYF
abundance: .; v_gene: TRBV28; j_gene: TRBJ2-1; CDR3aa: CASSLRASGPYNEQFF
abundance: .; v_gene: TRBV25-1; j_gene: TRBJ1-6; CDR3aa: CASREGDEISPLHF
abundance: medium-sized; v_gene: TRBV6-2/TRBV6-3; j_gene: TRBJ1-1; CDR3aa: CASSYFVRGLDTEAFF
abundance: .; v_gene: TRBV5-6; j_gene: TRBJ2-1; CDR3aa: CASSGGQGAPKSSYNEQFF
abundance: .; v_gene: TRBV7-9; j_gene: TRBJ2-1; CDR3aa: CASSRSGSGYREQFF
abundance: .; v_gene: TRBV21-1; j_gene: TRBJ1-1; CDR3aa: CASSKANRNPNTEAFF
abundance: .; v_gene: TRBV29-1; j_gene: TRBJ2-7; CDR3aa: CSVEQGRYEQYF
abundance: .; v_gene: TRBV2; j_gene: TRBJ2-7; CDR3aa: CASTFSGTSGNEQYF
abundance: .; v_gene: TRBV4-3; j_gene: TRBJ2-1; CDR3aa: CASSQDEETNEQFF
abundance: .; v_gene: TRBV12-3/TRBV12-4; j_gene: TRBJ1-5; CDR3aa: CASTLWGQPQHF
abundance: .; v_gene: TRBV28; j_gene: TRBJ2-7; CDR3aa: CASSFSDGLPYEQYF
abundance: .; v_gene: TRBV6-2/TRBV6-3; j_gene: TRBJ2-7; CDR3aa: CASSYSMGTSGGSYEQYF
abundance: .; v_gene: TRBV20-1; j_gene: TRBJ2-7; CDR3aa: CSAGRTRSDYEQYF
abundance: .; v_gene: TRBV20-1; j_gene: TRBJ2-1; CDR3aa: CSARASTSGDYNEQFF
abundance: .; v_gene: TRBV3-1; j_gene: TRBJ2-1; CDR3aa: CASSPGTSGGSEQFF
abundance: .; v_gene: TRBV18; j_gene: TRBJ1-5; CDR3aa: CASSPRLDQPQHF
abundance: .; v_gene: TRBV20-1; j_gene: TRBJ2-3; CDR3aa: CSARTSGEKPVTDTQYF
abundance: .; v_gene: TRBV29-1; j_gene: TRBJ2-2; CDR3aa: CSVQGIGELFF
abundance: .; v_gene: TRBV7-9; j_gene: TRBJ1-5; CDR3aa: CASSSSFTGYSNQPQHF
abundance: .; v_gene: TRBV5-1; j_gene: TRBJ1-1; CDR3aa: CASYKGTEAFF
abundance: .; v_gene: TRBV5-1; j_gene: TRBJ1-1; CDR3aa: CASSLSGPNTEAFF
abundance: .; v_gene: TRBV5-4; j_gene: TRBJ2-7; CDR3aa: CASSPGQGRYEQYF